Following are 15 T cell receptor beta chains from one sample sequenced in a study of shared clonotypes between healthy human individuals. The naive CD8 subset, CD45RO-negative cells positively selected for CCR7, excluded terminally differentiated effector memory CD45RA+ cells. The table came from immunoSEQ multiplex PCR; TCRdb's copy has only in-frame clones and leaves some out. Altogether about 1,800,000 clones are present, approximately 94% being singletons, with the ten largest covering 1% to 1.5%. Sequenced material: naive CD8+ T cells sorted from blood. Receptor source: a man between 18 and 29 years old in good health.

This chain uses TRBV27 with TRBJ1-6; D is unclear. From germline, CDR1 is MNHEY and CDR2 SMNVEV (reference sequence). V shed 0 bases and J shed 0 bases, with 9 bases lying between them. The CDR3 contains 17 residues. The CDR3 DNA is TGTGCCAGCAGTTTATCGAAGCATGACTCCTATAATTCACCCCTCCACTTT. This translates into CASSLSKHDSYNSPLHF.

The CDR3 is CASSWSGGATSYEQYF. DNA for the CDR3: TGTGCCAGCAGTTGGAGCGGGGGCGCCACCTCCTACGAGCAGTACTTC. The rearrangement links TRBV5-6 to TRBJ2-7; 8 bases are a match to TRBD2. V trimming: 5 bases; J trimming: 0 bases; junction bases outside the gene matches: 10. Looked up from germline, CDR1 is SGHDT and CDR2 is YYEEEE. CDR3 length equals 16 residues.

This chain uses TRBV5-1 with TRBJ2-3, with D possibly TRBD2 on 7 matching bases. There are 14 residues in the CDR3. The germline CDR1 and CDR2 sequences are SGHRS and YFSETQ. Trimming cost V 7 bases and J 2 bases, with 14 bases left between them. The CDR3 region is CASPRGGYTDTQYF. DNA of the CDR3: TGCGCCAGCCCAAGGGGGGGATACACAGATACGCAGTATTTT. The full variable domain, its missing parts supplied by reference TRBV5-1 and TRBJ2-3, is KAGVTQTPRYLIKTRGQQVTLSCSPISGHRSVSWYQQTPGQGLQFLFEYFSETQRNKGNFPGRFSGRQFSNSRSEMNVSTLELGDSALYLCASPRGGYTDTQYFGPGTRLTVL.

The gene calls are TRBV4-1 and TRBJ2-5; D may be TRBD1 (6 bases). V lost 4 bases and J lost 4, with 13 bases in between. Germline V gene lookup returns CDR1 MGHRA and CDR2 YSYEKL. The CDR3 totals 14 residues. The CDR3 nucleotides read TGCGCCAGCAGCCCCGGACAGTTACTAGAGACCCAGTACTTC. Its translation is CASSPGQLLETQYF.

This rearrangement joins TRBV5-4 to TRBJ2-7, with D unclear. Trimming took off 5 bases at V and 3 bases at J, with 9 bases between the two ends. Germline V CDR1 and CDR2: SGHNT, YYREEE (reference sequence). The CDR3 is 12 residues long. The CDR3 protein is CASRGSNYEQYF. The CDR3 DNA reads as TGTGCCAGCAGGGGTTCCAACTACGAGCAGTACTTC.

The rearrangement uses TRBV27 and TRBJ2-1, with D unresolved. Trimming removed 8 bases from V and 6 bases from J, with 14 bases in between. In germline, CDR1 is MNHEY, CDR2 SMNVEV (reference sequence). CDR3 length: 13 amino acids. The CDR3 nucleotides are TGTGCCAGCCTATCCTATGGCCTCAATGAGCAGTTCTTC. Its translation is CASLSYGLNEQFF.

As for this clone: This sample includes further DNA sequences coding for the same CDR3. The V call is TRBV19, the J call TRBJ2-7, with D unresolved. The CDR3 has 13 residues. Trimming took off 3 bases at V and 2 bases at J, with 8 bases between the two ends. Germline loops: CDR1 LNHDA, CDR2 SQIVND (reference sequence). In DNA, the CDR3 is TGTGCCAGTAGTATGGGGTCGGCCTACGAGCAGTACTTC. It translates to CASSMGSAYEQYF.

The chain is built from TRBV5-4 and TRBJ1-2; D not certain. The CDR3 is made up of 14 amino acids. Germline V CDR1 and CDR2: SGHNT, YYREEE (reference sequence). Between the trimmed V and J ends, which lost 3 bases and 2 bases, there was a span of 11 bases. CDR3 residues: CASSYSQVNYGYTF. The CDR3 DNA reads TGTGCCAGCAGCTATAGCCAGGTGAACTATGGCTACACCTTC.

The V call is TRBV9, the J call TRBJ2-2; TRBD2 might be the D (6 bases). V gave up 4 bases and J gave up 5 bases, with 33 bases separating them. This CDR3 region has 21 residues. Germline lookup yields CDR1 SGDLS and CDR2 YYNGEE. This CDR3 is CASSTPGGDLEVLVNTGELFF. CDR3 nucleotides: TGTGCCAGCAGCACCCCTGGTGGGGACTTAGAGGTTTTGGTGAATACCGGGGAGCTGTTTTTT.

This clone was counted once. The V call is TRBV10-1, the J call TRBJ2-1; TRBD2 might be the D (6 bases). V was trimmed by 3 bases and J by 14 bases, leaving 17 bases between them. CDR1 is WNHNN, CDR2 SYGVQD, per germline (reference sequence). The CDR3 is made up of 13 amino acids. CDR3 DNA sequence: TGCGCCAGCAGTGACTCAACCGGGACGGGAGAGTTCTTC. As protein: CASSDSTGTGEFF.

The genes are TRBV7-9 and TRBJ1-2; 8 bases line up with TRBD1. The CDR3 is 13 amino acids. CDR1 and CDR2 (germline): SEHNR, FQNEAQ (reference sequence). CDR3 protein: CVPGQDWVYGYTF. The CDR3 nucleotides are TGTGTCCCGGGACAGGACTGGGTCTATGGCTACACCTTC.

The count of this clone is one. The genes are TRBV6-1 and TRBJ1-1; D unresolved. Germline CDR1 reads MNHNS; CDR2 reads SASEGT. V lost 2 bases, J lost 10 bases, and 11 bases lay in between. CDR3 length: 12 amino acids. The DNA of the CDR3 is TGTGCCAGCAGTGAATTCTCCCGGGCAGCTTTCTTT. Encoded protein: CASSEFSRAAFF.

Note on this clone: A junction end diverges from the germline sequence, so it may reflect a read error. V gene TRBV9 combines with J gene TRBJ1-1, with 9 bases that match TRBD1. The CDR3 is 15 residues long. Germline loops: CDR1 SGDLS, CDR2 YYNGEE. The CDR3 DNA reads TGTACCAGCAGCGTAAGGGGACAGGGAGACACTGAAGCTTTCTTT. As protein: CTSSVRGQGDTEAFF. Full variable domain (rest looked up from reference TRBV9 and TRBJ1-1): DSGVTQTPKHLITATGQRVTLRCSPRSGDLSVYWYQQSLDQGLQFLIQYYNGEERAKGNILERFSAQQFPDLHSELNLSSLELGDSALYFCTSSVRGQGDTEAFFGQGTRLTVV.

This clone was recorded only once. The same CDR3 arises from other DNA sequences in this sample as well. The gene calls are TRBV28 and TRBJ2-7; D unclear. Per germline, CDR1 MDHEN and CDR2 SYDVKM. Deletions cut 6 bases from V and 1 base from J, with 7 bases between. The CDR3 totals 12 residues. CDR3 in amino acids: CASRGVSYEQYF. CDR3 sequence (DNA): TGTGCCAGCAGAGGAGTGTCCTACGAGCAGTACTTC. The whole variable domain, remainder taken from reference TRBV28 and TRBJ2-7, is DVKVTQSSRYLVKRTGEKVFLECVQDMDHENMFWYRQDPGLGLRLIYFSYDVKMKEKGDIPEGYSVSREKKERFSLILESASTNQTSMYLCASRGVSYEQYFGPGTRLTVT.

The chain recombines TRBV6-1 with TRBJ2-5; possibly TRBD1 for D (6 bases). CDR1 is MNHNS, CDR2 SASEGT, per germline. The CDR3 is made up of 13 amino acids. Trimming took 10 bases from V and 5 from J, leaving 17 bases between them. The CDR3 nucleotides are TGTGCCACCCACCAACAGGGAGTGGAGACCCAGTACTTC. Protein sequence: CATHQQGVETQYF.